A single T cell receptor (beta chain) is shown here with its context. Original methodology: For nucleated cells, counts were estimated from reference gene primer amplification. Assay used: immunoSEQ multiplex PCR; TCRdb lists only in-frame clones, some missing. V and J calls and clone size are given by that table; D and trimming were obtained from the DNA. The repertoire includes 30,000 to 45,000 clones, approximately 91% of them detected once, and roughly 32% sits in the top ten. Germline CDR1 is SGHRS and CDR2 is YFSETQ. The CDR3 loop spans 17 amino acids. V gave up 1 base and J gave up 8 bases; unmatched junction bases: 11. These data belong to a study of blood T cell repertoires in COVID-19. Looking at the study overall: The samples span acute and convalescent COVID-19 from the United States, Italy and Spain. T cells, B-cell-depleted T cells, or PBMCs provided the cDNA or gDNA that served as material.

The sequencing sample was made of peripheral blood. The chain recombines TRBV5-1 with TRBJ2-1; 11 bases are shared with TRBD2. This clonotype was sampled from an older man with active COVID-19. In nucleotides, the CDR3 is TGCGCCAGCAGCTTGTTGGGTCTGCTAGCGGGGGGTCATGAGCAGTTCTTC. This codes for CASSLLGLLAGGHEQFF.